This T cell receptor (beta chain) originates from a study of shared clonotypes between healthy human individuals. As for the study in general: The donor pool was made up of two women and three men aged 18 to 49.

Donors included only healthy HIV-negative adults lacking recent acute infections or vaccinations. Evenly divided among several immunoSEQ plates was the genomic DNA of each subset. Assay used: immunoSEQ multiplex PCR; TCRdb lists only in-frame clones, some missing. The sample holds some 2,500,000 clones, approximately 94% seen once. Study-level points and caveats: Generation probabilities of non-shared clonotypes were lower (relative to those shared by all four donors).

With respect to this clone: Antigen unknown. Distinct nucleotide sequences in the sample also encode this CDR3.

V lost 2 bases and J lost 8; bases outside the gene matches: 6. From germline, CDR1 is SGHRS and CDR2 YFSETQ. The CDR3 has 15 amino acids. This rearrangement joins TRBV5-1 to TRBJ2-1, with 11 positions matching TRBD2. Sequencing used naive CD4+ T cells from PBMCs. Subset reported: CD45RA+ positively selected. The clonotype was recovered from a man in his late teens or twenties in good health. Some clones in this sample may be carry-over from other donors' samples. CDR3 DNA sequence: TGCGCCAGCAGCTTAACTAGCGGGAGCTTTGATGAGCAGTTCTTC. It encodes CASSLTSGSFDEQFF.